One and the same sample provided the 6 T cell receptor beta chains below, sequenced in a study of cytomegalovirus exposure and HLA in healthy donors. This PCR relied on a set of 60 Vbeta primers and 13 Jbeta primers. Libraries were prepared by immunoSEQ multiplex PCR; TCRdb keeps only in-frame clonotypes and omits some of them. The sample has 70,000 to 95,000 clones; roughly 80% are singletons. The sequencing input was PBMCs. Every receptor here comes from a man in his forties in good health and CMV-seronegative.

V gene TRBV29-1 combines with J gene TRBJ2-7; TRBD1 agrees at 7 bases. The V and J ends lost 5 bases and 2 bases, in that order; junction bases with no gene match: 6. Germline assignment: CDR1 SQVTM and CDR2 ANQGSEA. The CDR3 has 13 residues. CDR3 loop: CSVRQGRAYEQYF. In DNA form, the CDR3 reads TGCAGCGTTCGACAGGGTAGGGCCTACGAGCAGTACTTC.

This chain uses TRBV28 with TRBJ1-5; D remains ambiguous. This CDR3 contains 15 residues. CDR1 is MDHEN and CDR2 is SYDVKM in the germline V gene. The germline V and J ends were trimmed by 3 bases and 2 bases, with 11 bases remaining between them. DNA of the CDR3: TGTGCCAGCAGTTTCTCGGGATCTGGCAATCAGCCCCAGCATTTT. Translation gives CASSFSGSGNQPQHF.

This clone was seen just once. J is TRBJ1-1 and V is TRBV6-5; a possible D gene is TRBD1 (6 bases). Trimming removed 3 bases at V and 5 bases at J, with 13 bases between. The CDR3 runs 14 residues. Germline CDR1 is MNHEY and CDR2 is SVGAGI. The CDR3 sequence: CASSYGGRETEAFF. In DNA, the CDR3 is TGTGCCAGCAGTTATGGGGGCAGGGAAACTGAAGCTTTCTTT.

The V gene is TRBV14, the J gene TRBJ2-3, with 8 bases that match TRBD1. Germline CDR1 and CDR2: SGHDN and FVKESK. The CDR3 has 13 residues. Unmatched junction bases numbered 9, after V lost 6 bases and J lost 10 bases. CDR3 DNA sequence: TGTGCCAGCAGTAGACAGGGGAGCGGCCCGCAGTATTTT. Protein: CASSRQGSGPQYF.

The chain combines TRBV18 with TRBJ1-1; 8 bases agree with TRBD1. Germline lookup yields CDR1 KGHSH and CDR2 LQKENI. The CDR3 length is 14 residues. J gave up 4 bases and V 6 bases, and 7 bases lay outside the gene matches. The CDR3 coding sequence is TGTGCCAGCTCTTACGACAGGGGTGGCACTGAAGCTTTCTTT. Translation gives CASSYDRGGTEAFF.

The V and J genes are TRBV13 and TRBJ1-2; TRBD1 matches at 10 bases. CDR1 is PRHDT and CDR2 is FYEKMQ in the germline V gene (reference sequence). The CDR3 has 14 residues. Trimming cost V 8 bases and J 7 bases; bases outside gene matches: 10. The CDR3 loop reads CASAGTGVMGGYTF. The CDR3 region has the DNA TGTGCCAGCGCCGGGACAGGGGTGATGGGTGGCTACACCTTC.